Shown below are 9 T cell receptor beta chains from a single sample sequenced in a study of blood T cells in healthy people across ages. A second PCR of roughly 7 to 11 cycles used a sample-barcoded 5' primer and a J-beta primer mix. TCRdb passed the 5' RACE reads through MiXCR, listing each CDR3 protein once. The sample records 600,000 to 1,000,000 distinct CDR3 sequences, roughly 64% being singletons. Sequences were obtained from blood. The origin of the receptors is a man under 40 in good health.

This rearrangement joins TRBV4-1 to TRBJ2-1; D is unresolved. This CDR3 spans 16 amino acids. Per the germline V gene, CDR1 is MGHRA and CDR2 is YSYEKL. V was shortened by 0 bases and J by 6 bases, with 15 bases between the two germline ends. CDR3 DNA: TGCGCCAGCAGCCAAGAAGGCTTAGGAGTTCTCAATGAGCAGTTCTTC. Translated: CASSQEGLGVLNEQFF.

The chain is built from TRBV20-1 and TRBJ2-3; maybe TRBD1 (6 bases). V dropped 6 bases and J dropped 2 bases, with 18 bases sitting between them. The CDR3 loop spans 15 amino acids. Germline CDR1 and CDR2: DFQATT and SNEGSKA (reference sequence). The CDR3 is CSAPRTVRLTDTQYF. CDR3 nucleotides: TGCAGTGCCCCCCGGACAGTTAGACTCACAGATACGCAGTATTTT.

There are a few counts of this clonotype. This chain joins TRBV20-1 and TRBJ2-1; TRBD2 is a possible D gene (8 bases). Trimming took 3 bases from V and 2 from J, leaving 20 bases between them. This CDR3 spans 17 amino acids. CDR1 and CDR2 from the germline V gene are DFQATT and SNEGSKA (reference sequence). This CDR3 is CSARTLERGTAYNEQFF. For the CDR3, the DNA is TGCAGTGCTAGGACCCTGGAGCGGGGGACAGCCTACAATGAGCAGTTCTTC.

The chain joins TRBV13 to TRBJ2-7; no clear D gene. V shed 2 bases and J shed 0 bases, with 8 bases lying between them. Germline V CDR1 and CDR2: PRHDT, FYEKMQ (reference sequence). CDR3 length: 14 residues. The CDR3 nucleotides read TGTGCCAGCAGCTTACGGAAGAGCTCCTACGAGCAGTACTTC. This encodes CASSLRKSSYEQYF.

This clonotype was seen a few times. CDR3 in DNA: TGTGCCAGCAGCTTGGTGGGGGGCCCCAATGAGCAGTTCTTC. Translated: CASSLVGGPNEQFF. The rearrangement joins TRBV7-2 to TRBJ2-1; either TRBD1 or TRBD2 may supply D (6 bases each). This CDR3 is 14 amino acids long. Germline V gene lookup returns CDR1 SGHTA and CDR2 FQGNSA. Trimming took 3 bases from V and 6 from J, leaving 12 bases between them.

The chain uses TRBV7-2 and TRBJ2-3; a possible D gene is TRBD2 (6 bases). This CDR3 has 17 amino acids. V was pared by 5 bases and J by 8 bases, with 26 bases between. The germline CDR1 and CDR2 sequences are SGHTA and FQGNSA. CDR3 sequence: CASSPTRGGEFVSTQYF. The DNA for the CDR3 is TGTGCCAGCAGCCCCACGAGGGGCGGGGAGTTCGTAAGTACGCAGTATTTT.

This rearrangement joins TRBV20-1 to TRBJ2-3; D is unclear. There are 10 residues in the CDR3. In germline, CDR1 is DFQATT, CDR2 SNEGSKA (reference sequence). V lost 5 bases to trimming and J lost 4 bases, with 4 bases between them. CDR3: CSAVADTQYF. The CDR3 DNA sequence: TGCAGTGCTGTTGCAGATACGCAGTATTTT.

The rearrangement joins TRBV5-1 to TRBJ2-3; D might be TRBD2 (5 bases). This CDR3 region has 17 residues. Germline loops: CDR1 SGHRS, CDR2 YFSETQ. V was cut by 1 base and J by 8 bases, with 23 bases left in between. CDR3 sequence: CASSLTVFGGTPGTQYF. CDR3 DNA: TGCGCCAGCAGCTTGACCGTCTTTGGAGGTACTCCCGGTACGCAGTATTTT.

This sequence joins TRBV29-1 and TRBJ1-2; D is unclear. V was shortened by 5 bases and J by 2 bases, with 12 bases between the two germline ends. Germline V CDR1 and CDR2: SQVTM, ANQGSEA. There are 13 residues in the CDR3. The CDR3 DNA reads as TGCAGCGTTCGAGAGTCGTTAAACTATGGCTACACCTTC. Translated: CSVRESLNYGYTF.